What follows describes a single T cell receptor (beta chain). Its antigen is unidentified. In germline, CDR1 is SGHDT, CDR2 YYEEEE. V dropped 0 bases and J dropped 3 bases, with 12 bases sitting between them. The CDR3 loop spans 15 amino acids. This entry is derived from a study of T cell responses to AZD1222 COVID-19 vaccine. Findings and limits, study-wide: Across spike, vaccine-associated CD4 TCRs were found, dominant at 160-218 and 743-854.

Clones were read by immunoSEQ multiplex PCR, and TCRdb kept only the in-frame ones, dropping some. Of under 130,000 clones listed, roughly 80% are singletons. The TCR was taken from an adult in good health. The sequenced sample was peripheral blood, obtained on day 0 of AZD1222 vaccination. The rearrangement uses TRBV5-6 and TRBJ1-1; tentatively, D is TRBD1 (6 bases). The CDR3 DNA reads TGTGCCAGCAGCTTGGCCAGGGGTCCAGACACTGAAGCTTTCTTT. Protein: CASSLARGPDTEAFF.